The text below deals with one TCR beta chain. This CDR3 contains 14 residues. CDR1 and CDR2 (germline): SGHRS, YFSETQ. Trimming shortened V by 0 bases and J by 0 bases, and 7 bases separated the two germline ends. A single record per CDR3 protein comes from TCRdb applying MiXCR to the 5' RACE reads. The sample holds approximately 120,000 distinct CDR3 sequences; around 14% are singletons and the top ten take just over 20%. This record comes from a study of early T cells in non-severe SARS-CoV-2 infection. Sequencing used whole blood. This clonotype was sampled from an adult who was a healthcare worker with PCR-confirmed SARS-CoV-2 infection or an uninfected control (not recorded which). The V gene is TRBV5-1, the J gene TRBJ2-7; D call uncertain. Written as DNA, the CDR3 is TGCGCCAGCAGCTTGGCCCAGAGCTCCTACGAGCAGTACTTC. This sequence encodes CASSLAQSSYEQYF. Variable domain in full (rest from reference TRBV5-1 and TRBJ2-7): KAGVTQTPRYLIKTRGQQVTLSCSPISGHRSVSWYQQTPGQGLQFLFEYFSETQRNKGNFPGRFSGRQFSNSRSEMNVSTLELGDSALYLCASSLAQSSYEQYFGPGTRLTVT.